The source of this T cell receptor beta chain is a study of T cells in Graves' hyperthyroidism and ophthalmopathy. Study outcomes and limitations: Stable hyperthyroidism was told apart from ophthalmopathy by a model built on 13 V-J features.

RNA transcripts gave rise to amplified TCR beta CDR3 regions. The HTBI primer set was used in a first-round RT-PCR of the TCR CDR3. TCRdb processed the multiplex PCR reads anew with MiXCR; each CDR3 protein has one entry. The sample lists around 600,000 distinct CDR3 sequences, roughly 45% occurring once. V lost 5 bases, J lost 7 bases, and 15 bases lay in between. The germline V gene has CDR1 SGHVS and CDR2 FQNEAQ. There are 14 residues in the CDR3. In regard to this clonotype: As yet, its antigen is unknown.

In making diagnoses, clinical symptoms, serum thyroxine and TRAb, thyroid ultrasound and orbital computed tomography were all used. Sample: peripheral blood or thyroid tissue (not recorded which). The chain carries TRBV7-8 and TRBJ1-5, with D possibly TRBD1 on 5 matching bases. This receptor was identified in an adult man with Graves' disease, either hyperthyroidism or ophthalmopathy (not recorded which). CDR3 bases: TGTGCCAGCAGCCCGGGGTCAGGGTTGCAGCCCCAGCATTTT. Translating it yields CASSPGSGLQPQHF. Combining the CDR3 with reference TRBV7-8 and TRBJ1-5 gives the whole variable domain GAGVSQSPRYKVAKRGQDVALRCDPISGHVSLFWYQQALGQGPEFLTYFQNEAQLDKSGLPSDRFFAERPEGSVSTLKIQRTQQEDSAVYLCASSPGSGLQPQHFGDGTRLSIL.